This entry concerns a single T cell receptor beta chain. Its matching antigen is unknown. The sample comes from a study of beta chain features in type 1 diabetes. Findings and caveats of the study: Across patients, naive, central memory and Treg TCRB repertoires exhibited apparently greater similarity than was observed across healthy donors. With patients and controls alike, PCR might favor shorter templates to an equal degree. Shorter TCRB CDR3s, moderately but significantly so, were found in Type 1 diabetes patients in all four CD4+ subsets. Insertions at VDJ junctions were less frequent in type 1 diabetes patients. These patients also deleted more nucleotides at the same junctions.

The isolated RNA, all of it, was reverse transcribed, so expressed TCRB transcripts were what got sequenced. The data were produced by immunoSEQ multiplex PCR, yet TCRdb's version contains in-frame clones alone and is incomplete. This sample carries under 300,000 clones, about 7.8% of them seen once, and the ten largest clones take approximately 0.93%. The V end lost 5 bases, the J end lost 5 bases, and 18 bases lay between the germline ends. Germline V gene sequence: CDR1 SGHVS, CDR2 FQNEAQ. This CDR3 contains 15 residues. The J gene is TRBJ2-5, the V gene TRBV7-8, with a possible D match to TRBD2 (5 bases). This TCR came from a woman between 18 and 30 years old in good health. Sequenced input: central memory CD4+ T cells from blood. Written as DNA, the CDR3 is TGTGCCAGCAGCAAAGCGGACTTCAGATCGGAGACCCAGTACTTC. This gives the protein CASSKADFRSETQYF. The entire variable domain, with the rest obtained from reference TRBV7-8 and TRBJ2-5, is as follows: GAGVSQSPRYKVAKRGQDVALRCDPISGHVSLFWYQQALGQGPEFLTYFQNEAQLDKSGLPSDRFFAERPEGSVSTLKIQRTQQEDSAVYLCASSKADFRSETQYFGPGTRLLVL.